This T cell receptor beta chain was observed in a study of shared clonotypes between healthy human individuals (dated by TCRdb to 2019 to 2021). The study in broad terms: A couple of women and a few men aged 18 to 49 years were included in the cohort. For each donor, CD4 naive and CD4 memory were each run on three plates, CD8 naive on two plates, and CD8 memory on one plate. To estimate repertoire size and how much clonotype sharing occurs between individuals, the study deeply sequenced the blood TCR repertoires of roughly 5 healthy adults. Different laboratories and diverse techniques were used to prepare libraries and sequence TCR repertoires, to increase sequencing depth and limit assay-specific biases. Leukapheresis yielded between about 0.8 and 9.5 billion PBMCs per donor. Study-wide findings and limitations: Sampling was restricted to blood, and TCR repertoires in tissues likely differ from the TCR repertoires found in blood. Estimated clonotype richness was generally larger for naive than for memory subsets. Compared with non-shared clonotypes, clonotypes shared by all four sorted-subset donors had higher generation probabilities. Rarefaction of sorted-subset datasets indicated incomplete sequencing despite the large sequencing depth. When four donors were compared, the shared fraction of clonotypes was about 5.5% for naive CD4, roughly 3.3% for naive CD8, about 2.5% for memory CD4, and 0.4% for memory CD8. Based on pairwise subsampling, the degree of clonotype sharing among donors was expected to be affected by sequencing depth. The genetic and exposure-history diversity represented was limited by the small number of donors.

CD8 naive samples consisted of CD45RO-negative cells that were positively selected for CCR7, yielding a CD45RA+CCR7+ population without TemRA cells. The donors were healthy, HIV-negative adults who had no recently reported acute infections or vaccinations. Only Caucasian adults living in Nashville, Tennessee, USA were represented among the donors. Blood was collected by leukapheresis, and PBMCs were isolated by Ficoll-Histopaque density gradient centrifugation and then cryopreserved in liquid nitrogen vapor phase. Analytical flow cytometry was used to check the purity and quantity of each magnetically sorted T cell population. Each sorted fraction had its genomic DNA isolated and then quantified by UV absorbance on a Nanodrop 2000c. In regard to this clone: It lacks a known antigen. One base away there is no much larger clone; base qualities are not given.

Using the deep immunoSEQ assay, TCR CDR3 regions were amplified from genomic DNA by multiplex PCR. For each cell subset, the extracted genomic DNA was distributed evenly across all wells of several immunoSEQ 96-well plates, and each plate served as one replicate. Each replicate PCR for sorted subsets received approximately 220 ng genomic DNA, equal to some 32,000 T cell genomes. The purified libraries were quantified using a Qubit 3.0 fluorometer, sized with a Bioanalyzer 2100, and then quantified again using the KAPA Library Quantification kit. A separate single-read 150-cycle Illumina NextSeq 550 flow cell was used to sequence each immunoSEQ 96-well plate. In the authors' own workflow: The immunoSEQ output contained only junctional sequences without quality scores, so filtering could not match that applied to full-length reads. Sequences were annotated with PyIR, a Python wrapper for IgBLAST v1.9, using IMGT germline references to assign V/J genes and CDR3. Reads were removed for weak V/J assignments (E-value above 1e-6), missing CDR3, stop codons, out-of-frame junctions, or ambiguous translated residues. V3J clonotypes were defined by identical inferred V gene, J gene, and CDR3 amino acid sequence. Percentage overlap between repertoires was calculated by dividing the number of shared unique clonotypes by the size of the smaller repertoire. Richness of each repertoire was evaluated using RTK rarefaction, the Chao1 estimator, and Recon v2.1 estimates of unobserved clonotypes. Generation probabilities for all TCRbeta clonotypes obtained by the gDNA method from a handful of donors were computed using OLGA. What TCRdb holds here is the immuneACCESS table cut down to in-frame rearrangements. Part of the clones is not present; checked against another copy, under half of the missing clones reflect an unresolved V gene, and the others are unexplained. The D gene and trimming were derived from the DNA, and the V and J assignments and clone size from that table. This sample is represented by around 1.9 million clones; just over 90% of them were singletons. The ten largest clonotypes hold 1.7% of the sample.

CDR1 and CDR2 are read off the germline V gene as MNHNS and SASEGT. The CDR3 holds 14 amino acids from the cysteine to the phenylalanine. Left in the record is the CDR3 DNA by itself, 42 bases read in frame from the first base. V is trimmed back by 9 bases and J by 6 bases, and the junction contains 11 bases that no gene match accounts for. The TCR comes from a young man in good health. Some clones in this sample may be carry-over from other donors' samples. Sequencing was done on a sample of naive CD8+ T cells from PBMCs. The cell subset or site label, as the study defines it: CD45RA+CCR7+. The V and J genes are TRBV6-1 and TRBJ1-2; 9 nucleotides in the junction match TRBD1. The base sequence is TGTGCCAGACACAGGGGGCGCAGGTCCCATGGCTACACCTTC. It codes for CARHRGRRSHGYTF.